This TCR beta chain was found in a study of blood T cells in healthy people across ages. Through a sample-barcoded 5' primer and a J-beta primer mix, a second PCR was run for about 7 to 12 cycles. TCRdb reprocessed the 5' RACE reads via MiXCR and lists one record per CDR3 protein. The sample has 1,500,000 or so distinct CDR3 sequences; approximately 63% are singletons. Germline assignment: CDR1 MGHRA and CDR2 YSYEKL. V lost 6 bases to trimming and J lost 5 bases, with 22 bases between them. The CDR3 runs to 17 residues. Study-level findings and limits: A greater number of naive CD4+ cells and higher diversity distinguished long-lived donors from aged donors.

With regard to this clonotype: The antigen remains unidentified.

The specimen was blood. The V gene is TRBV4-1, the J gene TRBJ2-2; D remains unclear. This TCR was recovered from a man younger than 35 in good health. Written as DNA, the CDR3 is TGCGCCAGCAGTCCTCTTCAGCCTATCTTCAATACCGGGGAGCTGTTTTTT. This codes for CASSPLQPIFNTGELFF.